Listed below are T cell receptor beta chains from one sample, sequenced in a study of T-cell reconstitution after alpha-beta-depleted transplantation in children. TCRdb re-called the PCR reads through MiXCR, storing one row per CDR3 protein. The table lists approximately 980,000 distinct CDR3 sequences, about 29% of them singletons. The sequencing here drew on PBMCs, mostly from graft donor cells, taken 360 days after TCRalphabeta/CD19-depleted stem cell transplant. These receptors originate from a boy under two years old who had a stem cell transplant for SCID, so the T cells may come from the graft donor. The CDR3 runs from the conserved cysteine through the conserved F or W. The D gene is left open where the match is weak. Only some rows state a clone size, as once, few, many or a class for expanded clones.

clone_size	d_call	j_call	v_call	cdr3_nt	cdr3_aa
few	NA	TRBJ1-6	TRBV7-2	TGTGCCAGCAGCATAAGGCAGGAGACACCCCTCCACTTT	CASSIRQETPLHF
few	TRBD1	TRBJ1-1	TRBV18	TGTGCCAGCTCACCATTGACAGGGTTTACGAACACTGAAGCTTTCTTT	CASSPLTGFTNTEAFF
NA	NA	TRBJ1-1	TRBV7-2	TGTGCCAGCAGCCTACGACAGCTCACTGAAGCTTTCTTT	CASSLRQLTEAFF
few	NA	TRBJ2-1	TRBV7-8	TGTGCCAGCAGCCTTCAAAGTGATGAGCAGTTCTTC	CASSLQSDEQFF
NA	TRBD1	TRBJ1-2	TRBV28	TGTGCCAGCAGTTTGCTGCCCGCGACAGGGGACGATGGCTACACCTTC	CASSLLPATGDDGYTF
NA	TRBD1	TRBJ2-7	TRBV6-1	TGTGCCAGCAGCCAACGCCGGGACAGGGCCTACGAGCAGTACTTC	CASSQRRDRAYEQYF
NA	NA	TRBJ1-1	TRBV9	TGTGCCAGCAATAGGGCAGGAGGGAGGACTGAAGCTTTCTTT	CASNRAGGRTEAFF
NA	NA	TRBJ1-5	TRBV29-1	TGCAGCGTTGGGGAGGGTTCAGGGTCCCATCAGCCCCAGCATTTT	CSVGEGSGSHQPQHF
few	NA	TRBJ2-2	TRBV27	TGTGCCAGCAGTTTTGCGGGTTCAAACGACACCGGGGAGCTGTTTTTT	CASSFAGSNDTGELFF
NA	TRBD2	TRBJ2-1	TRBV7-6	TGTGCCAGCAGCTCATTCCCCGGGACTAGCGATGAGCAGTTCTTC	CASSSFPGTSDEQFF
few	NA	TRBJ2-1	TRBV20-1	TGCATACCCCGGGGACGGGTTTACAATGAGCAGTTCTTC	CIPRGRVYNEQFF
NA	TRBD1	TRBJ1-1	TRBV6-1	TGTGCCAGCAGATTCACAGGGGTGGACACTGAAGCTTTCTTT	CASRFTGVDTEAFF
NA	TRBD2	TRBJ2-3	TRBV5-1	TGCGCCAGCAGCTTGTGGACTAGTGAGCTCGGCACAGATACGCAGTATTTT	CASSLWTSELGTDTQYF
NA	NA	TRBJ2-7	TRBV5-6	TGTGCCAGCAGCTTGAATCAGATGGCCGAGCAGTACTTC	CASSLNQMAEQYF
NA	TRBD1	TRBJ2-2	TRBV7-2	TGTGCCAGCAGCTTAAAGCGGTCATTTTTTGGGACAGTGAACACCGGGGAGCTGTTTTTT	CASSLKRSFFGTVNTGELFF
few	NA	TRBJ1-1	TRBV12-3/TRBV12-4	TGTGCCAGCAGTTTTTCGGTCTCGGGGACCGACGCTTTCTTT	CASSFSVSGTDAFF
NA	NA	TRBJ1-1	TRBV5-1	TGCGCCAGCAGCGTTCCTGCAGGGAATCCTGAAGCTTTCTTT	CASSVPAGNPEAFF
NA	NA	TRBJ2-1	TRBV4-3	TGCGCCAGCAGCCCGGGGGCCCCCTACAATGAGCAGTTCTTC	CASSPGAPYNEQFF
few	NA	TRBJ2-2	TRBV20-1	TGCAGTGCACTTATGGCTAGCGCGGGCACCGGGGAGCTGTTTTTT	CSALMASAGTGELFF
few	TRBD2	TRBJ2-1	TRBV12-3/TRBV12-4	TGTGCCAGCAGTTTAGCTCCGGGACTAGCGAGGTACAATGAGCAGTTCTTC	CASSLAPGLARYNEQFF
many	NA	TRBJ2-6	TRBV10-3	TGTGCCATCAGCCAGACAAGTCTTGGGCCTGGGGCCAACGTCCTGACTTTC	CAISQTSLGPGANVLTF
NA	NA	TRBJ2-7	TRBV12-3/TRBV12-4	TGTGCCAGCAGTCCCTACCGGGACAAGATCTACGAGCAGTACTTC	CASSPYRDKIYEQYF
NA	NA	TRBJ2-1	TRBV28	TGTGCCAGCAGTCCCGCCGCCGGGGTAGGCTCCTACAATGAGCAGTTCTTC	CASSPAAGVGSYNEQFF
few	TRBD1	TRBJ1-4	TRBV25-1	TGTGCCAGCGGGCCGACAGGGAGTGATGAAAAACTGTTTTTT	CASGPTGSDEKLFF
few	TRBD1	TRBJ2-5	TRBV4-3	TGCGCCAGCAGCCAAGATATCGGGACAGCACAAGAGACCCAGTACTTC	CASSQDIGTAQETQYF
few	NA	TRBJ1-1	TRBV20-1	TGCAGTGCTCGGGGCAGGGGGAACACTGAAGCTTTCTTT	CSARGRGNTEAFF
NA	NA	TRBJ1-5	TRBV12-3/TRBV12-4	TGTGCCAGCAGCCTAACAGGGTTCGTCAATCAGCCCCAGCATTTT	CASSLTGFVNQPQHF
few	TRBD1	TRBJ1-4	TRBV12-3/TRBV12-4	TGTGCCAGCAGTCCGACCCAGACAGGGAGCAATGAAAAACTGTTTTTT	CASSPTQTGSNEKLFF
NA	NA	TRBJ2-5	TRBV28	TGTGCCAGCAGTCGGTGGGGGGACCCCCAAGAGACCCAGTACTTC	CASSRWGDPQETQYF
NA	TRBD2	TRBJ2-7	TRBV3-1	TGTGCCAGCAGCCAAGTGGTTCCTAGCGGGGACTACGAGCAGTACTTC	CASSQVVPSGDYEQYF
NA	NA	TRBJ2-7	TRBV27	TGTGCCAGCAAGGGGGCCGGCGGGAAGGCCTACGAGCAGTACTTC	CASKGAGGKAYEQYF
NA	NA	TRBJ2-4	TRBV5-1	TGCGCCAGCAGCTTGGCTTGGTGGGGGGCTACGGAAAACATTCAGTACTTC	CASSLAWWGATENIQYF
NA	NA	TRBJ1-2	TRBV12-3/TRBV12-4	TGTGCCAGCAGCCGCGGACGGAACTATGGCTACACCTTC	CASSRGRNYGYTF
NA	TRBD2	TRBJ2-7	TRBV4-1	TGCGCCAGCAGCCAAGATGCGGGGGGTTCCTACGAGCAGTACTTC	CASSQDAGGSYEQYF
NA	TRBD1	TRBJ2-2	TRBV5-1	TGCGCCAGCAGCCCACTAAGACAGGGGCGAATGTCCGGGGAGCTGTTTTTT	CASSPLRQGRMSGELFF